The subject of this entry is one T cell receptor (beta chain). The antigen this receptor binds is unknown. No base quality information exists; no much larger clone differs at one position. Moderately to severely active disease, a Clinical Activity Score of at least 3, a NOSPECS grade of at least 4, and a duration under 3 months were present in ophthalmopathy patients. The study excluded patients with uncontrolled infections, other autoimmune diseases, pregnancy or lactation. Clinical symptoms, serum thyroxine and TRAb, thyroid ultrasound, and orbital computed tomography formed the basis for the diagnoses. PBMCs were separated from 7.5 to 10 ml of fresh peripheral blood using Ficoll-Paque density gradient centrifugation. Total RNA was extracted with Trizol reagent, and quality was checked on an Agilent 2100 Bioanalyzer. These data are taken from a study of T cells in Graves' hyperthyroidism and ophthalmopathy (dated by TCRdb to about 2019). Study-level background: Peripheral blood samples were taken at the time of initial diagnosis, prior to any treatment. A discovery cohort of roughly 96 patients, 43 with Graves' ophthalmopathy and 57 with stable Graves' hyperthyroidism, was used to find distinguishing TCR V-J signatures. An independent validation cohort of about 20 hyperthyroidism patients and about 16 patients who later progressed to ophthalmopathy tested prospective prediction of ophthalmopathy. According to the paper, TCR Vbeta CDR3 sequencing was carried out on about 140 peripheral blood samples, which came from under 50 ophthalmopathy, around 75 hyperthyroidism and roughly 17 progressor patients. Following sampling, methimazole starting at 30 mg daily was given to hyperthyroidism patients, and high-dose intravenous methylprednisolone was given to ophthalmopathy patients. The study also compared thyroid tissue and blood T-cell repertoires from over 5 Graves' hyperthyroidism patients. The 85 to 100 discovery patients were randomly split 7:3 into training and test sets.

TCR beta CDR3 regions were amplified from RNA transcripts. A first-round RT-PCR of the TCR CDR3 used the HTBI primer set with the Qiagen OneStep RT-PCR kit. Libraries were constructed in a second round of multiplex PCR, after which size selection and purification were carried out. Libraries were sequenced paired-end with 100 bp reads on an Illumina HiSeq2000. The source study handled its data this way. Raw data were processed with SOAPnuke, discarding reads with adapters, uncalled bases, mean Phred below 15, or no exact constant-primer or identifier match. High-quality paired reads were merged with COPE v1.2.5, and unique nucleotide sequences were defined as clonotypes. MiTCR v1.1 was used to align clonotypes to the IMGT TRBV, TRBD and TRBJ reference segments. The analysis was restricted to V-J combinations with a frequency above 0.0001, which together covered 99% to 99.2% of the repertoires. A TCS score was defined as the ratio of F50 (clonal expansion) to E x V (chaos), with BLOSUM62-based TCRdist applied between CDR3 peptides within each V-J. Welch's t-statistics and random forest reduced fewer than 550 V-J features to 13, which were used in a naive Bayes classifier (R e1071). TCRdb trimmed public reads at Q25 via fastp, called clones via MiXCR and kept in-frame beta chains. Each record represents a unique CDR3 protein, reported with the most common genes and DNA among its rows. V and J calls and clone size were set by TCRdb, not the authors. This sample comprises about 500,000 distinct CDR3 sequences, about 16% of them detected only once. Approximately 30% of the sample goes to the ten largest clones.

What the work shows at the level of the full study, not this receptor alone: Most expanded thyroid clonotypes (frequency above 0.001) were also found in blood, which suggests that blood repertoires may mirror thyroid immune responses. No statistical method was used to set the sample size in advance, and investigators knew the group allocation. In validation, the model predicted progression to ophthalmopathy with over 65% sensitivity and less than 75% specificity, a median of around 6.6 months before onset. A 13 V-J signature model separated ophthalmopathy from stable hyperthyroidism, with around 88% sensitivity and approximately 81% specificity in cross-validation and 80%/75% in testing.

Trimmed from V: 3 bases; trimmed from J: 6 bases; junction bases lacking a gene match: 9. The germline V gene specifies SGHTA as CDR1 and FQGTGA as CDR2. The cysteine opens and the phenylalanine closes a CDR3 of 18 amino acids. Only the CDR3 DNA stays, 54 bases, in frame from base 1. The TCR sequence derives from a woman in her 30s with Graves' ophthalmopathy. What was sequenced was blood. Recombination connected TRBV7-3 to TRBJ2-1, and TRBD2 matches 15 of the central bases. The CDR3 sequence is CASSLGLAGGPPSNEQFF. The DNA sequence is as follows: TGTGCCAGCAGCTTGGGACTAGCGGGAGGCCCCCCTTCCAATGAGCAGTTCTTC.